These 24 T cell receptor beta chains came from one sample sequenced in a study of cytomegalovirus exposure and HLA in healthy donors. The PCR employed 60 Vbeta primers together with 13 Jbeta primers. Method: immunoSEQ multiplex PCR; TCRdb's copy keeps in-frame clones and lacks some. This repertoire shows fewer than 150,000 clones, 60% to 75% found once; its top ten account for under 6.5%. Sequenced: PBMCs. These TCRs come from a woman aged 45 to 65 in good health and CMV-seropositive.

This clone was picked up a small number of times. The chain has TRBV10-3 and TRBJ2-3; the D gene is possibly TRBD1 (6 bases). CDR1 is ENHRY and CDR2 is SYGVKD in the germline V gene. V lost 0 bases to trimming and J lost 3 bases, with 13 bases between them. This CDR3 has 16 residues. The CDR3 here is CAISESRRGGTDTQYF. CDR3 DNA: TGTGCCATCAGTGAGTCGCGCAGGGGTGGAACAGATACGCAGTATTTT.

This sequence joins TRBV4-2 and TRBJ1-1; D call uncertain. Between the trimmed V and J ends, which lost 3 bases and 10 bases, there was a span of 27 bases. CDR3 length: 17 amino acids. Germline lookup yields CDR1 LGHNA and CDR2 YNFKEQ. In nucleotides, the CDR3 is TGTGCCAGCAGCCACTCCTTGAATCGCAGGCTTTGGCGTGGAGCTTTCTTT. It encodes CASSHSLNRRLWRGAFF.

This chain connects TRBV4-1 to TRBJ2-3; TRBD1 matches at 7 bases. After removal of 1 base from V and 2 bases from J, the junction contained 3 bases not matched to a gene. The CDR3 is made up of 15 amino acids. The V gene's germline CDR1 is MGHRA and CDR2 YSYEKL. The CDR3 DNA reads as TGCGCCAGCAGCCAAGTTGGGACAGTCACAGATACGCAGTATTTT. Its translation: CASSQVGTVTDTQYF.

The sample holds a few counts of this clone. The chain is built from TRBV14 and TRBJ1-1; maybe TRBD1 (6 bases). The ends were cut back, 3 bases at V and 4 bases at J, with 21 bases in the middle. Germline V gene lookup returns CDR1 SGHDN and CDR2 FVKESK. The CDR3 totals 17 residues. As DNA, the CDR3 is TGTGCCAGCAGCCAGAGCCCGGGACATCGCTCCCCCACTGAAGCTTTCTTT. The encoded protein is CASSQSPGHRSPTEAFF.

The J gene is TRBJ2-6, the V gene TRBV5-1; TRBD1 agrees at 9 bases. Looked up from germline, CDR1 is SGHRS and CDR2 is YFSETQ. Germline trimming cut 0 bases from V and 4 bases from J; bases unmatched to any gene: 8. The CDR3 runs 18 residues. CDR3 loop: CASSLAGDRVAGANVLTF. The CDR3, as DNA: TGCGCCAGCAGCTTGGCAGGGGACAGGGTCGCCGGGGCCAACGTCCTGACTTTC.

This clone was detected only a few times. The V and J genes are TRBV10-2 and TRBJ1-2; a weak D match, TRBD1 (6 bases). The CDR3 loop spans 12 amino acids. The V end was cut by 7 bases, the J end by 8 bases, with 14 bases between. Germline-derived CDR1 and CDR2 are WSHSY and SAAADI. The CDR3 loop reads CASITAGVGYTF. The CDR3 region has the DNA TGCGCCAGCATAACGGCAGGGGTCGGCTACACCTTC.

The genes are TRBV5-1 and TRBJ2-5; 8 nucleotides agree with TRBD2. CDR1 and CDR2 (germline): SGHRS, YFSETQ. Trimming took 4 bases from V and 1 from J; bases not matched to a gene: 6. The CDR3 has 15 amino acids. CDR3 in amino acids: CASSRMSGGQETQYF. Here the CDR3 DNA reads TGCGCCAGCAGCCGTATGAGCGGGGGCCAAGAGACCCAGTACTTC.

The chain couples TRBV18 to TRBJ2-5; maybe TRBD2 (5 bases). Germline assignment: CDR1 KGHSH and CDR2 LQKENI. This CDR3 has 16 amino acids. Trimming removed 2 bases from V and 3 bases from J, with 16 bases in between. The CDR3 region has the DNA TGTGCCAGCTCACCAAGCCCGGGGATGGGGAAAGAGACCCAGTACTTC. Translated, it gives CASSPSPGMGKETQYF.

V is TRBV16 and J is TRBJ2-1; TRBD1 matches at 10 bases. The J segment lost 7 bases and the V segment lost 4 bases, leaving 10 bases of the junction unmatched. Germline values: CDR1 KGHSY, CDR2 FQNENV. The length of the CDR3 is 16 residues. CDR3 loop: CASSPGGGTGVNEQFF. The CDR3 nucleotides read TGTGCCAGCAGCCCGGGTGGCGGGACAGGGGTTAATGAGCAGTTCTTC. Full variable domain (missing parts from reference TRBV16 and TRBJ2-1): GEEVAQTPKHLVRGEGQKAKLYCAPIKGHSYVFWYQQVLKNEFKFLISFQNENVFDETGMPKERFSAKCLPNSPCSLEIQATKLEDSAVYFCASSPGGGTGVNEQFFGPGTRLTVL.

The V and J genes are TRBV10-3 and TRBJ2-2; 10 bases line up with TRBD2. J gave up 6 bases and V 5 bases, and 6 bases lay outside the gene matches. The CDR3 is 15 amino acids. CDR1 and CDR2 (germline): ENHRY, SYGVKD. Here the CDR3 reads CAISPSGGAAGELFF. CDR3 nucleotides: TGTGCCATCAGTCCGAGCGGGGGGGCGGCCGGGGAGCTGTTTTTT.

The chain has TRBV19 and TRBJ1-4, with 9 nucleotides matching TRBD1. V dropped 6 bases and J dropped 7; count of bases not matched to a gene: 9. The V gene's germline CDR1 is LNHDA and CDR2 SQIVND (reference sequence). The CDR3 is 15 residues long. For the CDR3, the DNA is TGTGCCAGTAGCGGCTCCGGGACAGGGACTGAAAAACTGTTTTTT. Translated: CASSGSGTGTEKLFF. The whole variable domain, filled in from reference TRBV19 and TRBJ1-4, reads DGGITQSPKYLFRKEGQNVTLSCEQNLNHDAMYWYRQDPGQGLRLIYYSQIVNDFQKGDIAEGYSVSREKKESFPLTVTSAQKNPTAFYLCASSGSGTGTEKLFFGSGTQLSVL.

The V call is TRBV9, the J call TRBJ2-3; 8 bases match TRBD2. Germline V gene data show CDR1 as SGDLS and CDR2 as YYNGEE. The trim removed 0 bases at V and 1 base at J, leaving 4 bases unmatched. The CDR3 extends over 16 amino acids. This CDR3 is CASSVVGGDGTDTQYF. CDR3 sequence (DNA): TGTGCCAGCAGCGTAGTCGGGGGGGATGGCACAGATACGCAGTATTTT.

The rearrangement links TRBV9 to TRBJ1-1; tentative D call: TRBD1 (5 bases). The V end lost 0 bases, the J end lost 7 bases, and 13 bases lay between the germline ends. This CDR3 is 14 amino acids long. The germline V gene encodes CDR1 SGDLS and CDR2 YYNGEE. The CDR3 coding sequence is TGTGCCAGCAGCGTAGGACCTAATGACAGTGAAGCTTTCTTT. Its translation: CASSVGPNDSEAFF.

V and J are TRBV6-1 and TRBJ1-1; D ambiguous. The CDR3 covers 13 residues. The V end lost 3 bases, the J end lost 7 bases, and 12 bases lay between the germline ends. In germline, CDR1 is MNHNS, CDR2 SASEGT. CDR3 region: CASSDEGLGEAFF. CDR3 DNA: TGTGCCAGCAGTGACGAAGGACTTGGTGAAGCTTTCTTT.

Only a few counts were recorded for this clone. This chain connects TRBV7-9 to TRBJ1-4; D perhaps matches TRBD1 (6 bases). The CDR3 loop spans 13 amino acids. Looked up from germline, CDR1 is SEHNR and CDR2 is FQNEAQ (reference sequence). The V and J ends lost 5 bases and 7 bases respectively, with 11 bases between them. As DNA, the CDR3 is TGTGCCAGCAGCCGGGGGGGGGCTGAAAAACTGTTTTTT. Translated, it gives CASSRGGAEKLFF.

V is TRBV9 and J is TRBJ2-5; 8 nucleotides align to TRBD2. J was trimmed by 4 bases and V by 2 bases; bases with no gene match: 7. The CDR3 spans 15 residues. In germline, CDR1 is SGDLS, CDR2 YYNGEE. CDR3 region: CASSVRTSSGETQYF. CDR3 bases: TGTGCCAGCAGCGTGCGGACTAGCTCGGGAGAGACCCAGTACTTC.

This clone was recorded a few times. The V gene is TRBV5-4, the J gene TRBJ1-2; D might be TRBD1 (6 bases). The CDR3 is made up of 13 amino acids. Germline V gene lookup returns CDR1 SGHNT and CDR2 YYREEE (reference sequence). Trimming removed 5 bases from V and 5 bases from J, with 13 bases in between. CDR3 coding DNA: TGTGCCAGCAGTCCAGGGGCACAATATGGCTACACCTTC. Protein: CASSPGAQYGYTF.

The V call is TRBV27, the J call TRBJ1-5; 7 positions agree with TRBD1. The V gene end was trimmed by 4 bases and the J gene end by 5 bases; junction bases not matched to a gene: 14. Germline lookup yields CDR1 MNHEY and CDR2 SMNVEV (reference sequence). CDR3 length: 17 residues. CDR3 residues: CASSSLPDRLRYQPQHF. The CDR3 nucleotides read TGTGCCAGCAGTTCACTCCCGGACAGGTTAAGGTATCAGCCCCAGCATTTT.

This chain joins TRBV30 and TRBJ1-1; TRBD1 is a possible D gene (6 bases). The germline V and J ends were trimmed by 4 bases and 2 bases, with 14 bases remaining between them. Germline V CDR1 and CDR2: GTSNPN, SVGIG (reference sequence). The CDR3 spans 14 residues. The CDR3 nucleotides read TGTGCCTGGACGGGGGGGGCAGTTAACACTGAAGCTTTCTTT. Translation: CAWTGGAVNTEAFF.

The gene calls are TRBV6-5 and TRBJ1-1; 9 positions match TRBD1. The length of the CDR3 is 14 residues. The germline V gene encodes CDR1 MNHEY and CDR2 SVGAGI. V lost 6 bases to trimming and J lost 1 base; unmatched junction nucleotides: 3. CDR3 DNA: TGTGCCAGCAGGCGACAGGGGGAGAACACTGAAGCTTTCTTT. Translating it yields CASRRQGENTEAFF.

The chain is built from TRBV6-5 and TRBJ1-6; possible D gene TRBD1, 5 bases. Looked up from germline, CDR1 is MNHEY and CDR2 is SVGAGI. CDR3 length: 13 amino acids. The V gene lost 2 bases and the J gene lost 7 bases, with 6 bases spanning the gap. CDR3 bases: TGTGCCAGCAGTTACGACAGCAATTCACCCCTCCACTTT. Encoded protein: CASSYDSNSPLHF.

The chain is built from TRBV4-2 and TRBJ2-2; 7 bases are shared with TRBD2. The CDR3 loop spans 18 amino acids. CDR1 is LGHNA, CDR2 YNFKEQ, per germline. V lost 4 bases to trimming and J lost 0 bases; unmatched junction nucleotides: 11. The CDR3 region has the DNA TGTGCCAGCAGCCCGGCGGTTGACCGGGGGGCGAACACCGGGGAGCTGTTTTTT. Its protein is CASSPAVDRGANTGELFF.

V gene TRBV6-5 combines with J gene TRBJ1-2, with 9 bases that match TRBD1. The junction had 10 bases not matched to a gene; V was cut back by 6 bases and J by 5 bases. The CDR3 has 15 residues. Germline-derived CDR1 and CDR2 are MNHEY and SVGAGI. CDR3: CASRLNPGQGYGYTF. CDR3 nucleotide sequence: TGTGCCAGCAGGCTTAACCCCGGACAGGGGTATGGCTACACCTTC.

Here the CDR3 reads CASSPSGTGNIQYF. Here the CDR3 DNA reads TGTGCCAGCAGTCCCTCAGGGACTGGAAACATTCAGTACTTC. This chain connects TRBV27 to TRBJ2-4; tentatively, D is TRBD2 (6 bases). The CDR3 length is 14 residues. Germline-derived CDR1 and CDR2 are MNHEY and SMNVEV (reference sequence). V lost 5 bases and J 6 bases, leaving 14 bases between the germline ends.